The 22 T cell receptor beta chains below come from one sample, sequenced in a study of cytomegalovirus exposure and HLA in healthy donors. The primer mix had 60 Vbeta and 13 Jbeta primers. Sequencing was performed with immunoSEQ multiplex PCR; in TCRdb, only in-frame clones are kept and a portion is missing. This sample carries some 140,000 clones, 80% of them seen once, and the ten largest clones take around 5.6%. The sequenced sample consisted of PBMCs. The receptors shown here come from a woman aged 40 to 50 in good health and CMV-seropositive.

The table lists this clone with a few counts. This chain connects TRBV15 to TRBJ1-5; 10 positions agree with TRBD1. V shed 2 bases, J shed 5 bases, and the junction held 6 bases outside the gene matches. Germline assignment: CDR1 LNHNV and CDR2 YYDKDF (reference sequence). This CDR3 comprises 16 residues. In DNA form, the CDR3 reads TGTGCCACCAGCAGACTGAAGACAGGGGGCTATCAGCCCCAGCATTTT. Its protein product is CATSRLKTGGYQPQHF.

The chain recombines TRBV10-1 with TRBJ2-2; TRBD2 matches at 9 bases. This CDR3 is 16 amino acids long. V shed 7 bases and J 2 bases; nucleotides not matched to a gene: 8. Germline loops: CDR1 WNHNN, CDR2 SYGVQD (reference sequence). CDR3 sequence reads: CASTSLAGNNTGELFF. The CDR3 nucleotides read TGCGCCAGCACCTCCCTAGCGGGGAATAACACCGGGGAGCTGTTTTTT.

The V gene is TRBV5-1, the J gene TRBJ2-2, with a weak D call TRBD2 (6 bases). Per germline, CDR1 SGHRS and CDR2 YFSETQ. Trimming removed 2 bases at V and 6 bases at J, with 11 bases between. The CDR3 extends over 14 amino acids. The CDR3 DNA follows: TGCGCCAGCAGCTTTGCGGGAATTGCCGGGGAGCTGTTTTTT. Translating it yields CASSFAGIAGELFF.

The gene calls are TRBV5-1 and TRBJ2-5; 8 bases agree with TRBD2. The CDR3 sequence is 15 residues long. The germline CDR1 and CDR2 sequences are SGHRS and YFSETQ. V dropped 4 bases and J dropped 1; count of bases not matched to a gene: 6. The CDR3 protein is CASSGRTSSQETQYF. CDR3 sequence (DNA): TGCGCCAGCAGCGGAAGGACTAGCAGCCAAGAGACCCAGTACTTC. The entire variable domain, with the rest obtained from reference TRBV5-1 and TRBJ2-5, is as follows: KAGVTQTPRYLIKTRGQQVTLSCSPISGHRSVSWYQQTPGQGLQFLFEYFSETQRNKGNFPGRFSGRQFSNSRSEMNVSTLELGDSALYLCASSGRTSSQETQYFGPGTRLLVL.

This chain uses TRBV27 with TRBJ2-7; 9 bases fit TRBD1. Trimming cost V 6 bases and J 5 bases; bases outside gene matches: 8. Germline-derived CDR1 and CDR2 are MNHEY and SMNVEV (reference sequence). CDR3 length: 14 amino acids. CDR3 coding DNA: TGTGCCAGCAGCCAAACCGGGACAGGGAACGAGCAGTACTTC. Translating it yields CASSQTGTGNEQYF.

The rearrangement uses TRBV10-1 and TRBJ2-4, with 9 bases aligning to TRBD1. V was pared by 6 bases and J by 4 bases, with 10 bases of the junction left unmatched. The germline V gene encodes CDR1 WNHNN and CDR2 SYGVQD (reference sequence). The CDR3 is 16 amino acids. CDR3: CASSEVPGTGKNIQYF. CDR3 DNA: TGCGCCAGCAGCGAGGTCCCCGGGACAGGGAAAAACATTCAGTACTTC.

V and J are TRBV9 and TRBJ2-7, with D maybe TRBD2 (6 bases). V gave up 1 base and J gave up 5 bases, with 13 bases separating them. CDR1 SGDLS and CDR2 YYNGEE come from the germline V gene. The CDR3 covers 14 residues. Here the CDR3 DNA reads TGTGCCAGCAGCGTATCCGGGAGCCCCAACGAGCAGTACTTC. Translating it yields CASSVSGSPNEQYF. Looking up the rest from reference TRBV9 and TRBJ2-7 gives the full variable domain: DSGVTQTPKHLITATGQRVTLRCSPRSGDLSVYWYQQSLDQGLQFLIQYYNGEERAKGNILERFSAQQFPDLHSELNLSSLELGDSALYFCASSVSGSPNEQYFGPGTRLTVT.

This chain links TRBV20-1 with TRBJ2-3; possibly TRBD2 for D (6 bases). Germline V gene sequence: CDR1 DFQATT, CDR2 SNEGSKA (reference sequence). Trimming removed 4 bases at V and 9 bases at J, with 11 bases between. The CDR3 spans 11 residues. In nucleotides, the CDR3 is TGCAGTGCTATCCCTGGAGGGACGCAGTATTTT. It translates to CSAIPGGTQYF.

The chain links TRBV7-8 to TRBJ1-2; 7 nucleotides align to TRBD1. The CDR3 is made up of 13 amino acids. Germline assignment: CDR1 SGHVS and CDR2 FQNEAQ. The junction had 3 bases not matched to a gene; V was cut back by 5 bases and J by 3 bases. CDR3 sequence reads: CASSPGTDYGYTF. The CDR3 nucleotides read TGTGCCAGCAGCCCCGGGACAGACTATGGCTACACCTTC.

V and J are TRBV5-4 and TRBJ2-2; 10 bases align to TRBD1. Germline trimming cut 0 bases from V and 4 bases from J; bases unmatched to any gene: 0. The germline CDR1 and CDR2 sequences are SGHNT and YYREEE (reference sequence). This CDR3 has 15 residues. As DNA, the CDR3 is TGTGCCAGCAGCTTGGGGACAGGGGGCACCGGGGAGCTGTTTTTT. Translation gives CASSLGTGGTGELFF.

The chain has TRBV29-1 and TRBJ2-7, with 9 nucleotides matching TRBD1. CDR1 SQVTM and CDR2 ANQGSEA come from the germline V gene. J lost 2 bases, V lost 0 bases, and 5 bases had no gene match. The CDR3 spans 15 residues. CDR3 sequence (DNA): TGCAGCGTTGAAGATACAGGACAGGGGACCTACGAGCAGTACTTC. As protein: CSVEDTGQGTYEQYF.

The CDR3 loop is CASSWADRGRQETQYF. DNA for the CDR3: TGTGCCAGCAGCTGGGCGGACAGGGGGCGACAAGAGACCCAGTACTTC. V is TRBV7-9 and J is TRBJ2-5; 11 nucleotides match TRBD1. CDR3 length: 16 residues. Per the germline V gene, CDR1 is SEHNR and CDR2 is FQNEAQ (reference sequence). Trimming cost V 4 bases and J 2 bases; bases outside gene matches: 6.

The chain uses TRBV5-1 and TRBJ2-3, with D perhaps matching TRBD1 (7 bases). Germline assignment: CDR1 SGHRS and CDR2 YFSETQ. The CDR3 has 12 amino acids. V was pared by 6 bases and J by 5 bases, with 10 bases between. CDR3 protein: CASMRDRDTQYF. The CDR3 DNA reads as TGCGCCAGCATGCGGGACAGAGATACGCAGTATTTT.

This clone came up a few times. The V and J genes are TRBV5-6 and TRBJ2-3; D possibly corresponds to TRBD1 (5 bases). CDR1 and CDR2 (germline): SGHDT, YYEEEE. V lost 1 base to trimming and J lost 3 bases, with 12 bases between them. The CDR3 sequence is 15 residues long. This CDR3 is CASSLFRDGTDTQYF. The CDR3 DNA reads TGTGCCAGCAGCTTGTTCAGGGATGGGACAGATACGCAGTATTTT.

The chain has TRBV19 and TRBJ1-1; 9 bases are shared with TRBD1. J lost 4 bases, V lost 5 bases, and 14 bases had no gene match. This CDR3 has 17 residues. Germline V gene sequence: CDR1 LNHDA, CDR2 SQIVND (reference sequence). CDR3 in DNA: TGTGCCAGTAGTCGTAACGCGGGACAGGGTCTCGGCACTGAAGCTTTCTTT. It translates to CASSRNAGQGLGTEAFF.

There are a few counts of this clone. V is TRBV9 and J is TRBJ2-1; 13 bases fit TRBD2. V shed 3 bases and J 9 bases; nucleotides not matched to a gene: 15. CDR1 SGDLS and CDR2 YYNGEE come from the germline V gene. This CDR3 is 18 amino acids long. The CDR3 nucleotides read TGTGCCAGCAGCGGGGAGGGGGGACTAGCGGGATTTTGGGGTGAGCAGTTCTTC. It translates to CASSGEGGLAGFWGEQFF.

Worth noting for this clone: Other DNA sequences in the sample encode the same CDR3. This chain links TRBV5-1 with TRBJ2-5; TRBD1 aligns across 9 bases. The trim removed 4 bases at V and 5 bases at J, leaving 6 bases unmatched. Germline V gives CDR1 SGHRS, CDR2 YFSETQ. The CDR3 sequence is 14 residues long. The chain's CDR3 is CASSPGTGKETQYF. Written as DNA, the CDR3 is TGCGCCAGCAGCCCCGGGACAGGGAAGGAGACCCAGTACTTC.

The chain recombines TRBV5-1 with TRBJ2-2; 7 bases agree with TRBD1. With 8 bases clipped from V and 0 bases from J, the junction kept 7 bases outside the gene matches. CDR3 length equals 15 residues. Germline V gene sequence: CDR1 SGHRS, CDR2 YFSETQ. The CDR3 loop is CASSTGTANTGELFF. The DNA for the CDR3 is TGCGCCAGTAGCACCGGGACAGCGAACACCGGGGAGCTGTTTTTT.

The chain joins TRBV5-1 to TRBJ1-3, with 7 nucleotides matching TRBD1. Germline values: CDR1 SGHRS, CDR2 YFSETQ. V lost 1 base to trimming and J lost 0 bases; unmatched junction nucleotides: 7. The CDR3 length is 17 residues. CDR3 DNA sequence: TGCGCCAGCAGCTTGTCGGAAGGGGGCACCTCTGGAAACACCATATATTTT. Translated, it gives CASSLSEGGTSGNTIYF. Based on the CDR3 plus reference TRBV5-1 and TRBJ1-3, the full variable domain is KAGVTQTPRYLIKTRGQQVTLSCSPISGHRSVSWYQQTPGQGLQFLFEYFSETQRNKGNFPGRFSGRQFSNSRSEMNVSTLELGDSALYLCASSLSEGGTSGNTIYFGEGSWLTVV.

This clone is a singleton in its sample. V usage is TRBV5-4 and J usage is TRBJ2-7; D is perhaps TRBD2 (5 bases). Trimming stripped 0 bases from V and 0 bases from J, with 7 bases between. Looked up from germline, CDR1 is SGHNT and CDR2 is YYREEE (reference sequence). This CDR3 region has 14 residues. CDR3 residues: CASSLGSASYEQYF. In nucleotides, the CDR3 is TGTGCCAGCAGCTTGGGTAGCGCCTCCTACGAGCAGTACTTC.

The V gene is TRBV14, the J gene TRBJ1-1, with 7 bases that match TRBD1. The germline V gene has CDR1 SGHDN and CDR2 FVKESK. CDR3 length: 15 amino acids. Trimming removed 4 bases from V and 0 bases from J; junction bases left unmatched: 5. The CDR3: CASSPWTGLNTEAFF. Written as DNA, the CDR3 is TGTGCCAGCAGCCCCTGGACAGGTCTGAACACTGAAGCTTTCTTT.

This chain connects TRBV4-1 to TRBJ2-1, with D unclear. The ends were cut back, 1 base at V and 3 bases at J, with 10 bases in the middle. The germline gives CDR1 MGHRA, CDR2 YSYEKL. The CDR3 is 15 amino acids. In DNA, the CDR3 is TGCGCCAGCAGCCAAGTTGGGCAGAACTACAATGAGCAGTTCTTC. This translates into CASSQVGQNYNEQFF.